Listed below are T cell receptor beta chains from one sample, sequenced in a study of blood T cells in healthy people across ages. TCRdb reprocessed the 5' RACE reads with MiXCR, giving one entry per CDR3 protein. The sample contains about 1.5 million distinct CDR3 sequences, 42% of which appear only once. The sample taken for sequencing was blood. These receptors all come from a woman aged 18-30 years in good health. Each CDR3 is given with its conserved first and last residue.

v_gene	j_gene	CDR3aa
TRBV2	TRBJ1-2	CAREQGAKDYGYTF
TRBV7-2	TRBJ2-3	CASSLAPSGTDTQYF
TRBV7-2	TRBJ2-5	CASSLSTGRRETQYF
TRBV9	TRBJ2-3	CASSADYLGAQYF
TRBV2	TRBJ1-5	CASSVQGTERNQPQHF
TRBV2	TRBJ2-7	CASNQALDRQSYEQYF
TRBV29-1	TRBJ1-2	CSVEDRVGGGYTF
TRBV3-1	TRBJ1-1	CASSQGSGGSEAFF
TRBV6-5	TRBJ2-5	CASSYSRAPGSTETQYF
TRBV29-1	TRBJ2-5	CSVVRRGGETQYF
TRBV6-4	TRBJ2-3	CASSDSGASGDTQYF
TRBV27	TRBJ2-7	CASSHKAWASSYEQYF
TRBV6-5	-	CASRTGQGVYEQYF
TRBV6-1	TRBJ2-5	CASSGEEGFPLFGETQYF
TRBV27	TRBJ2-3	CASKTLAGAPDTQYF
TRBV18	-	CASSPYKNPGEQYF
TRBV7-6	TRBJ1-1	CASSRPEGGANTEAFF
TRBV12-3/TRBV12-4	TRBJ2-1	CASSLKRVWDNEQFF
TRBV20-1	TRBJ2-3	CSVAGQGVPGAPDTQYF
TRBV20-1	TRBJ2-1	CSAIKAVSSYNEQFF
TRBV7-8	TRBJ2-3	CASSLLTEHDTQYF
TRBV5-1	TRBJ1-5	CASSPTAGRGPQHF
TRBV7-2	TRBJ2-3	CASTDLGVTDTQYF
TRBV27	TRBJ1-6	CASSFTYNSPLHF
TRBV4-2	TRBJ1-2	CASSQDLDIYGYTF
TRBV12-3/TRBV12-4	TRBJ2-3	CASSGWGADTQYF
TRBV3-1	TRBJ2-1	CASSQDYLAGKQFF
TRBV11-2	TRBJ2-7	CASSKKPDASYEQYF
TRBV4-1	TRBJ2-1	CASSIRGIERGALSPQEQFF
TRBV3-1	TRBJ2-5	CASSQVEDNEQYF
TRBV28	TRBJ2-3	CASSATGRNTQYF
TRBV2	TRBJ1-2	CASKKEGGPYGYTF
TRBV15	TRBJ2-3	CATSRDVGSDTQYF
TRBV5-1	TRBJ2-5	CASSLYAADEQYF
TRBV21-1	TRBJ2-7	CASSKARGGGSPTKQYF
TRBV29-1	TRBJ2-2	CSVAGSAGTGELFF
TRBV15	TRBJ1-2	CATSRALPGQGDYGYTF
TRBV7-2	TRBJ1-1	CASSLIFEVEAFF
TRBV10-3	TRBJ2-5	CAISGQDQETQYF